This is a list of T cell receptor beta chains from one sample in a study of T cells in Graves' hyperthyroidism and ophthalmopathy. TCRdb reprocessed the multiplex PCR reads via MiXCR and lists one record per CDR3 protein. Here the sample spans under 300,000 distinct CDR3 sequences, around 15% being singletons. Input material: blood. All receptors derive from a woman aged 45-59 years with Graves' hyperthyroidism that later progressed to Graves' ophthalmopathy. CDR3s include the opening cysteine and the closing phenylalanine or tryptophan. Each record gives: D gene, clone size, V gene, J gene, CDR3 protein, CDR3 DNA. The D gene is left open where the match is weak. Size values are once, few and many counts, or a class for expanded clones, and some rows have none.

>TRBD2|-|TRBV7-9|TRBJ2-5
CASSSGLVSETQYF
TGTGCCAGCAGCTCCGGACTAGTATCAGAGACCCAGTACTTC
>-|few|TRBV4-2|TRBJ1-1
CASSPSTTLNTEAFF
TGTGCCAGCAGCCCCTCGACGACACTGAACACTGAAGCTTTCTTT
>-|many|TRBV5-1|TRBJ2-6
CASSLVGSGANVLTF
TGCGCCAGCAGCTTGGTGGGGTCTGGGGCCAACGTCCTGACTTTC
>TRBD1|many|TRBV28|TRBJ1-5
CASIRLDRGNQPQHF
TGTGCCAGTATCCGACTGGACAGGGGTAATCAGCCCCAGCATTTT
>-|many|TRBV7-9|TRBJ1-1
CASSLAFANTEAFF
TGTGCCAGCAGCTTAGCGTTTGCGAACACTGAAGCTTTCTTT
>TRBD1|few|TRBV6-5|TRBJ1-1
CASSYSWTGGRTEAFF
TGTGCCAGCAGTTACTCTTGGACAGGGGGCCGAACTGAAGCTTTCTTT
>TRBD1|many|TRBV5-6|TRBJ2-7
CASSVGRGTYREQYF
TGTGCCAGCAGCGTTGGCAGGGGGACCTACCGGGAGCAGTACTTC
>TRBD2|many|TRBV6-5|TRBJ2-5
CASSYNGLAGGPGETQYF
TGTGCCAGCAGTTACAATGGGCTAGCGGGAGGGCCGGGGGAGACCCAGTACTTC
>-|-|TRBV12-3/TRBV12-4|TRBJ1-6
CASSFEFWSNNSPLHF
TGTGCCAGCAGTTTCGAGTTCTGGTCGAATAATTCACCCCTCCACTTT
>-|-|TRBV5-1|TRBJ2-7
CASSSSGGQFYEQYF
TGCGCCAGCAGCTCCTCCGGGGGACAGTTCTACGAGCAGTACTTC
>-|-|TRBV25-1|TRBJ2-7
CASGALGEQYF
TGTGCCAGCGGGGCTTTAGGTGAGCAGTACTTC
>TRBD1|few|TRBV9|TRBJ2-3
CASSVVAGGDTDTQYF
TGTGCCAGCAGCGTAGTGGCAGGGGGTGACACAGATACGCAGTATTTT
>-|many|TRBV27|TRBJ1-4
CASSYRVTNEKLFF
TGTGCCAGCAGTTATCGGGTAACTAATGAAAAACTGTTTTTT
>-|many|TRBV14|TRBJ2-1
CASSQRPSSYNEQFF
TGTGCCAGCAGTCAGCGACCGAGCTCCTACAATGAGCAGTTCTTC
>-|many|TRBV5-1|TRBJ1-1
CASSLGGGSTEAFF
TGCGCCAGCAGCTTGGGGGGGGGCTCCACTGAAGCTTTCTTT
>-|many|TRBV2|TRBJ1-2
CASRDNPLDTF
TGTGCCAGCAGGGACAATCCCCTTGACACCTTC
>TRBD1|-|TRBV6-6|TRBJ2-7
CASSYRGQGIHEQYF
TGTGCCAGCAGTTACCGGGGACAGGGAATCCACGAGCAGTACTTC